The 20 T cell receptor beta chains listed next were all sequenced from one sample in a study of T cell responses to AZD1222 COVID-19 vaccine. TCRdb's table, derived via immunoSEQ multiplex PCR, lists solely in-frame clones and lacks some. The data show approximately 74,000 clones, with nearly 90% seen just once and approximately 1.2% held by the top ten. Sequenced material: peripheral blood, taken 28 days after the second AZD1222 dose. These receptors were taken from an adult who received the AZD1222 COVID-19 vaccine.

CDR3 nucleotide sequence: TGCGCCAGCAGCTTGGGCGGGAGATCCTACAATGAGCAGTTCTTC. This gives the protein CASSLGGRSYNEQFF. The rearrangement links TRBV5-1 to TRBJ2-1; 7 bases are shared with TRBD2. V gave up 0 bases and J gave up 1 base; unmatched junction bases: 1. The CDR3 runs 15 residues. CDR1 SGHRS and CDR2 YFSETQ come from the germline V gene.

CDR3 amino acids: CASSQSHEQYF. In DNA form, the CDR3 reads TGCGCCAGCAGTCAATCTCACGAGCAGTACTTC. The chain couples TRBV23-1 to TRBJ2-7; D is unclear. TRBV23-1 is given ORF status, its function remaining uncertain. This CDR3 has 11 amino acids. V dropped 0 bases and J dropped 5 bases, with 2 bases sitting between them.

The CDR3 nucleotides are TGTGCCAGCAGTTCCTACGGGACAGCCTTCGGAAACACCATATATTTT. Amino acid sequence: CASSSYGTAFGNTIYF. J is TRBJ1-3 and V is TRBV6-5, with 7 bases identical to TRBD1. Per the germline V gene, CDR1 is MNHEY and CDR2 is SVGAGI. The V and J ends lost 4 bases and 4 bases, in that order; junction bases with no gene match: 10. This CDR3 has 16 amino acids.

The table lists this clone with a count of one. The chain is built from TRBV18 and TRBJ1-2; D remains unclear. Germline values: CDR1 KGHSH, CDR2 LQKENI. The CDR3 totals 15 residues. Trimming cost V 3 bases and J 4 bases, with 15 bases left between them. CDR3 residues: CASSPASLAVYGYTF. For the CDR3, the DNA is TGTGCCAGCTCACCGGCCTCATTGGCGGTCTATGGCTACACCTTC.

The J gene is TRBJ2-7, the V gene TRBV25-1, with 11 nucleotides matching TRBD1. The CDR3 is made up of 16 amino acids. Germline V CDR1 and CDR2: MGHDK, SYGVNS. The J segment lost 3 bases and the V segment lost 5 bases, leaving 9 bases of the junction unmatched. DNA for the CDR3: TGTGCCAGCAGTCGTGACGGGACAGGGGGTTTCTACGAGCAGTACTTC. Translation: CASSRDGTGGFYEQYF.

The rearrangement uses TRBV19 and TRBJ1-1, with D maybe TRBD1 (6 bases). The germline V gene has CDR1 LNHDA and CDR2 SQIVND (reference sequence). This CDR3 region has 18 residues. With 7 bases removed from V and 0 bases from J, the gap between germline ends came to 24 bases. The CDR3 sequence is CASMPTQGPRTVNTEAFF. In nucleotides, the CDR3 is TGTGCCAGTATGCCAACACAGGGACCAAGAACGGTGAACACTGAAGCTTTCTTT.

The chain's CDR3 is CASSSRLTGALGYEQYF. Written as DNA, the CDR3 is TGCGCCAGCAGCTCCCGATTGACGGGAGCCCTGGGGTACGAGCAGTACTTC. The chain uses TRBV5-1 and TRBJ2-7, with a weak D call TRBD2 (6 bases). Deletions cut 3 bases from V and 4 bases from J, with 23 bases between. The CDR3 length is 17 residues. The germline gives CDR1 SGHRS, CDR2 YFSETQ.

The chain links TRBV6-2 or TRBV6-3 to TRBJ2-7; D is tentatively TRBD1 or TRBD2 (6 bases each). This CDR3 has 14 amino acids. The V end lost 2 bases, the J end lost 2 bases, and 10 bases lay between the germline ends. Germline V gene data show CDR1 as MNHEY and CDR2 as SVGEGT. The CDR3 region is CASSYAGQPYEQYF. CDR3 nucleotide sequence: TGTGCCAGCAGTTACGCGGGACAACCCTACGAGCAGTACTTC.

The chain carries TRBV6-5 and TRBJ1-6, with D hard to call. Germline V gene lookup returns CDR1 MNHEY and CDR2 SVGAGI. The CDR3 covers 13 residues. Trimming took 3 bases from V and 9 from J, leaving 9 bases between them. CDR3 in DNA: TGTGCCAGCAGTTATTTCCTCTTTTCACCCCTCCACTTT. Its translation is CASSYFLFSPLHF.

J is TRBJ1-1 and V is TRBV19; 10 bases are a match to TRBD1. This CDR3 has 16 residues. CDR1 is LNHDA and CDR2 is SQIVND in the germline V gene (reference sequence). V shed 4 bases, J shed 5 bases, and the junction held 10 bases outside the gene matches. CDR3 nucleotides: TGTGCCAGTAGTAGACAGGGGGCGACCCCGGGGACTGAAGCTTTCTTT. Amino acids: CASSRQGATPGTEAFF.

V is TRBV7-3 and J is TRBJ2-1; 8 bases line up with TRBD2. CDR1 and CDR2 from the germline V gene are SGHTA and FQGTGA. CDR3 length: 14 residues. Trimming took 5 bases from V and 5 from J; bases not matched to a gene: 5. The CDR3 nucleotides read TGTGCCAGCAGCCCCGGGGGGGTGCACAATGAGCAGTTCTTC. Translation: CASSPGGVHNEQFF.

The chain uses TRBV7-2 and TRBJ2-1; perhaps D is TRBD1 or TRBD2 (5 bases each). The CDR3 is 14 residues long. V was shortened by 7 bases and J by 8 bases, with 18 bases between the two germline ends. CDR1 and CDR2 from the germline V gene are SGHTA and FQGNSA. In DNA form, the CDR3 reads TGTGCCAGCAAGCCGGGGCCGACGGCCGATGAGCAGTTCTTC. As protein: CASKPGPTADEQFF.

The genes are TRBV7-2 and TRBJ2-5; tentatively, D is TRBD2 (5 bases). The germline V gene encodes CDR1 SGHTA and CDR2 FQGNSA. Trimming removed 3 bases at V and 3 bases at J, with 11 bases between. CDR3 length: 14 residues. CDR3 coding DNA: TGTGCCAGCAGCTTCGCGAGCGGAGAAGAGACCCAGTACTTC. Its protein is CASSFASGEETQYF.

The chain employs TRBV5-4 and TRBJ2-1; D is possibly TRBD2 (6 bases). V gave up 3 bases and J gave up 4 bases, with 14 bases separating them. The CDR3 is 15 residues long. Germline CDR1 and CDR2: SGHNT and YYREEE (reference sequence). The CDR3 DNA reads TGTGCCAGCAGCTCCCGGGACTTACTATACAATGAGCAGTTCTTC. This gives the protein CASSSRDLLYNEQFF.

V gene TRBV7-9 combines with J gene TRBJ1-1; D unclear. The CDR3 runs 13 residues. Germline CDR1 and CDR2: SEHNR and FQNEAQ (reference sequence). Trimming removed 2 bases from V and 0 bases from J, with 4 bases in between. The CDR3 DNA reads TGTGCCAGCAGCTTAACTTTGAACACTGAAGCTTTCTTT. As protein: CASSLTLNTEAFF.

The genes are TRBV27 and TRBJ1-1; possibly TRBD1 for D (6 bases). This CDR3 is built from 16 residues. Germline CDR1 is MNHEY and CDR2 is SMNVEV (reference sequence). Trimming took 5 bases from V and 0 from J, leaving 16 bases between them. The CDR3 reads CASSDTSTGLNTEAFF. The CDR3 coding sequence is TGTGCCAGCAGTGATACTTCGACAGGATTGAACACTGAAGCTTTCTTT.

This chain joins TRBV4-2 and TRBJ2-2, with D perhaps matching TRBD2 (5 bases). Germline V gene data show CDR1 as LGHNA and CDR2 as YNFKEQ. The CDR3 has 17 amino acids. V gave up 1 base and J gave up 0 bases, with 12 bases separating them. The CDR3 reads CASSQGRADANTGELFF. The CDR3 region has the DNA TGTGCCAGCAGCCAAGGAAGAGCGGACGCGAACACCGGGGAGCTGTTTTTT.

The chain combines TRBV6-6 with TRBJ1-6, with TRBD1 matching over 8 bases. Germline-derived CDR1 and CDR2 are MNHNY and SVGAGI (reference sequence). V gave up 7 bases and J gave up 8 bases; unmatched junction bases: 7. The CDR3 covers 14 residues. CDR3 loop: CASTTGTGYSPLHF. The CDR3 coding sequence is TGTGCCAGCACTACCGGGACAGGCTATTCACCCCTCCACTTT.

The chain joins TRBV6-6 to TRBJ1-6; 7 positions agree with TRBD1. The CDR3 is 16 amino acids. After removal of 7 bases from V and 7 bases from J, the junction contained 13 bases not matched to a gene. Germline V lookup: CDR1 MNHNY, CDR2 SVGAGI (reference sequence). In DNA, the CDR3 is TGTGCCAGCACTTCTATCGGGGGGACAGAGAATTCACCCCTCCACTTT. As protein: CASTSIGGTENSPLHF.

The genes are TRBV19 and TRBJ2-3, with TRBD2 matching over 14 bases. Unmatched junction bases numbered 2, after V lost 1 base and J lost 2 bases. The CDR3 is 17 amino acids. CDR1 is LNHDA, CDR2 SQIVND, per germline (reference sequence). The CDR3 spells CASSIGLAGGPTDTQYF. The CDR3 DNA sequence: TGTGCCAGTAGTATAGGACTAGCGGGAGGGCCCACAGATACGCAGTATTTT.